The rows below give T cell receptor beta chains drawn from one sample of a study of OX40 agonist ivuxolimab in advanced cancers. The data were produced by immunoSEQ multiplex PCR, yet TCRdb's version contains in-frame clones alone and is incomplete. The data show 60,000 to 85,000 clones, roughly 90% seen once. This sample comprised CD4+ or CD8+ T cells sorted from blood, obtained in a trial of the OX40 agonist ivuxolimab. All receptors derive from an adult with an advanced solid tumor such as melanoma, head and neck, liver or kidney cancer. The CDR3 runs from the conserved cysteine through the conserved F or W. The D gene is left open where the match is weak. Expanded clones get a size class; other rows say once, few or many, or leave the size out.

v_gene	j_gene	d_gene	abundance	len	CDR3nt	CDR3aa
TRBV7-2	TRBJ2-6	NA	NA	15	TGTGCCAGCATAAGAGTTCACTCTGGGGCCAACGTCCTGACTTTC	CASIRVHSGANVLTF
TRBV5-1	TRBJ2-3	NA	NA	14	TGCGCCAGCAGCCCTCCGATGGGCACAGATACGCAGTATTTT	CASSPPMGTDTQYF
TRBV20-1	TRBJ2-7	TRBD1	NA	11	TGCAGTGCTGACAGGGGAAGGGAGCAGTACTTC	CSADRGREQYF
TRBV6-5	TRBJ2-7	TRBD1	NA	13	TGTGCCAGCAGTTACTCACAGGGGTACGAGCAGTACTTC	CASSYSQGYEQYF
TRBV2	TRBJ2-1	TRBD2	once	16	TGTGCCAGCAGTTTTTTTGCGGGGGACTCCTACAATGAGCAGTTCTTC	CASSFFAGDSYNEQFF
TRBV10-1	TRBJ2-3	NA	NA	13	TGCGCCAGCAGTGACGGAGGGACTGGTACGCAGTATTTT	CASSDGGTGTQYF
TRBV5-8	TRBJ2-3	TRBD2	NA	17	TGTGCCAGCAGCTTGGCCCTTGCGGGGGGCACAACAGATACGCAGTATTTT	CASSLALAGGTTDTQYF
TRBV9	TRBJ2-1	TRBD2	NA	17	TGTGCCAGCAGCCCGAGACATAGCGGGAGATCCGACAATGAGCAGTTCTTC	CASSPRHSGRSDNEQFF
TRBV9	TRBJ2-1	TRBD1	NA	15	TGTGCCAGCAGCCCCCGGGACAGGGGTTACTATGAGCAGTTCTTC	CASSPRDRGYYEQFF
TRBV11-2	TRBJ2-7	NA	NA	15	TGTGCCAGCAGCTTAGAGGGGGGCTCCTTCTACGAGCAGTACTTC	CASSLEGGSFYEQYF
TRBV11-2	TRBJ2-1	TRBD2	once	15	TGTGCCAGCAGCTTAAACGGGGGGTCCTACAATGAGCAGTTCTTC	CASSLNGGSYNEQFF
TRBV5-4	TRBJ2-3	NA	NA	15	TGTGCCAGCAGCTTGACGGGCCACGGGGCAGATACGCAGTATTTT	CASSLTGHGADTQYF
TRBV28	TRBJ1-5	NA	NA	14	TGTGCCAGCATTCGGGGAACTAGCAATCAGCCCCAGCATTTT	CASIRGTSNQPQHF
TRBV5-1	TRBJ2-5	NA	NA	16	TGCGCCAGCAGCATCTTAGGAGGGGGGTTGCAAGAGACCCAGTACTTC	CASSILGGGLQETQYF
TRBV9	TRBJ2-5	TRBD2	few	21	TGTGCCAGCAGCCCGGGACTAGCGGGGGGGCCCCACGGGATCAAGAGTGGGACCCAGTACTTC	CASSPGLAGGPHGIKSGTQYF
TRBV23-1	TRBJ2-7	TRBD1	once	18	TGCGCCAGCAGTCTGTTAGTGGACAGGGGCGATTACTTCTACGAGCAGTACTTC	CASSLLVDRGDYFYEQYF
TRBV6-5	TRBJ2-5	TRBD2	NA	14	TGTGCCAGCAGTTACGGGGCTAGCGGAGAGACCCAGTACTTC	CASSYGASGETQYF
TRBV7-2	TRBJ1-2	NA	NA	13	TGTGCCAGCAGCTTTGTGGAGCAAGCTGGCTACACCTTC	CASSFVEQAGYTF
TRBV19	TRBJ1-6	NA	few	15	TGTGCCAGTAGTACCACAGGGAACGGGAATTCACCCCTCCACTTT	CASSTTGNGNSPLHF
TRBV30	TRBJ1-5	TRBD1	NA	13	TGTGCCTGGGCTGACAGGGAAAATCAGCCCCAGCATTTT	CAWADRENQPQHF
TRBV28	TRBJ2-1	TRBD2	NA	17	TGTGCCAGCAGTTTTTTCGGGACTAGCGGGAGTAGGGATGAGCAGTTCTTC	CASSFFGTSGSRDEQFF
TRBV2	TRBJ1-2	NA	NA	12	TGTGCCAGCAGTGGGACCGATGATGGCTACACCTTC	CASSGTDDGYTF
TRBV7-2	TRBJ1-1	TRBD1	once	16	TGTGCCAGCAGCTTATTACGGGACAGGGGGAACACTGAAGCTTTCTTT	CASSLLRDRGNTEAFF
TRBV25-1	TRBJ2-7	TRBD1	NA	16	TGTGCCAGCAGTGAGGACGAATTGGGGACAGGGGTACTGGTGTACTTC	CASSEDELGTGVLVYF